This TCR beta chain appears in the sequencing data of a study of blood T cell repertoires in COVID-19 (dated by TCRdb to about 2020). For the wider study: The collaborator samples originated in the United States, Italy and Spain and spanned the acute and convalescent phases of COVID-19. The prospective study material was composed of cDNA or gDNA derived from T cells, B-cell-depleted T cells, or PBMCs. Subjects who had been exposed to COVID-19, were actively infected with it, or had recovered from it provided the deeply sampled blood TCRbeta repertoires that made up the dataset. A de-identified subject ID, COVID-19 status, age in years and sex were almost always included in the sample metadata. The repertoires were made available in a free public database intended to serve as a resource for research on the immune response to SARS-CoV-2. Where HLA class I and class II types were available, the types were taken from metadata supplied by the sample provider, not from assay-based typing. The samples were drawn from two sources: the first 160 participants of the ongoing ImmuneRACE study, and 1,000 to 1,500 subjects contributed by 6 global collaborators.

Each collaborating institution followed its own protocols to collect whole blood in K2EDTA tubes. For TCRbeta analysis, collaborators shipped samples as frozen whole blood, isolated PBMCs, or DNA extracted from either of those sample types. Study-level results and caveats: The quantity of clinical and demographic metadata differed by source and by participant and was supplied without curation.

The immunoSEQ Assay, a bias-controlled multiplex PCR, was used to amplify TCRbeta CDR3 regions from genomic DNA. The published analysis was carried out like this. Nucleated cell counts per sample were estimated from amplification of reference gene primers within the assay. To quantify the absolute abundance of each unique TCRbeta CDR3 rearrangement, sequence reads were collapsed and filtered. For each sample, productive Simpson clonality was calculated by taking the square root of Simpson's diversity index across productive rearrangements. TCRdb re-hosts the immuneACCESS table, in-frame sequences only. Its copies lack some clones; in the studies checked, an unresolved V gene accounts for under half of them, and the cause for the rest is not known. V and J calls plus clone size are reproduced from that table; the DNA served to infer D and trimming. This sample comprises some 30,000 clones, 80% to 90% of them detected only once. The top ten constitute over 40% of the sample.

Including cysteine and phenylalanine, the CDR3 has 12 amino acids. The only DNA kept is the CDR3, 36 bases in frame from the first base. The trim is 3 bases for V and 7 bases for J, with a gap of 6 bases between the germline ends. Points on this clone: Its antigen is currently not known. Base-call qualities are not available, and no considerably larger clone is one nucleotide away.

The sample comprised peripheral blood. The rearrangement joined TRBV12-3 or TRBV12-4 to TRBJ1-4; TRBD1 is possibly the D segment (5 matching bases). The source is a human donor with acute or convalescent COVID-19. The donor label of this sample is uncertain. DNA sequence: TGTGCCAGCAGTTTCGGGGGTGAAAAACTGTTTTTT. The translation is CASSFGGEKLFF.